These 9 T cell receptor beta chains were sequenced from one sample in a study of technical replicates of blood from several donors. TCRdb's table, derived via immunoSEQ multiplex PCR, lists solely in-frame clones and lacks some. The top ten clones hold roughly 0.39% of a sample with tens of thousands of clones, 92% of them seen once. Sequenced sample: T cells isolated from PBMCs. The receptors stem from a human donor in good health.

The rearrangement links TRBV7-9 to TRBJ1-1, with 7 bases that match TRBD1. The germline CDR1 and CDR2 sequences are SEHNR and FQNEAQ (reference sequence). With 5 bases clipped from V and 11 bases from J, the junction kept 11 bases outside the gene matches. There are 13 residues in the CDR3. The CDR3: CASSLRQGVGAFF. The CDR3 DNA sequence: TGTGCCAGCAGCCTCAGACAGGGAGTTGGCGCTTTCTTT.

This sequence joins TRBV6-5 and TRBJ1-1; D is undetermined. Germline lookup yields CDR1 MNHEY and CDR2 SVGAGI. The CDR3 has 14 amino acids. The V end was cut by 6 bases, the J end by 0 bases, with 11 bases between. This CDR3 reads CASSPYTLNTEAFF. The CDR3 DNA reads as TGTGCCAGCAGCCCGTACACCCTGAACACTGAAGCTTTCTTT.

The V and J genes are TRBV13 and TRBJ1-1; no clear D gene. The CDR3 loop spans 13 amino acids. The germline CDR1 and CDR2 sequences are PRHDT and FYEKMQ (reference sequence). The V and J ends lost 2 bases and 0 bases respectively, with 4 bases between them. The CDR3 sequence is CASSLLVNTEAFF. CDR3 sequence (DNA): TGTGCCAGCAGCTTATTAGTGAACACTGAAGCTTTCTTT.

The V and J genes are TRBV5-4 and TRBJ1-4, with 7 bases matching TRBD1. V lost 4 bases, J lost 3 bases, and 9 bases stayed unmatched. The CDR3 sequence is 16 residues long. Germline V gene data show CDR1 as SGHNT and CDR2 as YYREEE (reference sequence). Here the CDR3 DNA reads TGTGCCAGCAGCCCTGGAGGGGGCCGGGCTAATGAAAAACTGTTTTTT. As protein: CASSPGGGRANEKLFF. The full variable domain, completed using reference TRBV5-4 and TRBJ1-4, is ETGVTQSPTHLIKTRGQQVTLRCSSQSGHNTVSWYQQALGQGPQFIFQYYREEENGRGNFPPRFSGLQFPNYSSELNVNALELDDSALYLCASSPGGGRANEKLFFGSGTQLSVL.

This chain connects TRBV18 to TRBJ2-1; 11 nucleotides match TRBD2. The CDR3 consists of 16 residues. J was trimmed by 4 bases and V by 3 bases; bases with no gene match: 5. In germline, CDR1 is KGHSH, CDR2 LQKENI. In DNA, the CDR3 is TGTGCCAGCTCACCCCCCCTAGCGGGAGGATACAATGAGCAGTTCTTC. Amino acids: CASSPPLAGGYNEQFF. Using reference TRBV18 and TRBJ2-1 for the parts outside the CDR3, the full variable domain is NAGVMQNPRHLVRRRGQEARLRCSPMKGHSHVYWYRQLPEEGLKFMVYLQKENIIDESGMPKERFSAEFPKEGPSILRIQQVVRGDSAAYFCASSPPLAGGYNEQFFGPGTRLTVL.

The chain recombines TRBV5-1 with TRBJ2-7; TRBD2 might be the D (6 bases). This CDR3 is 14 amino acids long. In germline, CDR1 is SGHRS, CDR2 YFSETQ. Trimming took off 1 base at V and 2 bases at J, with 10 bases between the two ends. CDR3 region: CASSLRDSAYEQYF. CDR3 nucleotide sequence: TGCGCCAGCAGCTTGCGGGACTCCGCCTACGAGCAGTACTTC.

The J gene is TRBJ2-1, the V gene TRBV12-5; TRBD2 is a possible D gene (6 bases). V was shortened by 1 base and J by 6 bases, with 10 bases between the two germline ends. This CDR3 spans 14 amino acids. CDR1 and CDR2 (germline): LGHNT, FRNRAP. The DNA of the CDR3 is TGTGCTAGTGGTTTGGGCGGGGCCCTCAATGAGCAGTTCTTC. This gives the protein CASGLGGALNEQFF.

V usage is TRBV30 and J usage is TRBJ2-3; 9 bases align to TRBD2. Per the germline V gene, CDR1 is GTSNPN and CDR2 is SVGIG (reference sequence). The CDR3 totals 14 residues. Trimming at V came to 8 bases and at J to 6 bases, leaving 12 bases not matched to a gene. CDR3 residues: CAGWGAGGEDTQYF. The DNA of the CDR3 is TGTGCCGGCTGGGGAGCGGGAGGTGAGGATACGCAGTATTTT.

This clone is labeled medium-sized. Other DNA sequences from this sample encode an identical CDR3 as well. The chain carries TRBV6-6 and TRBJ1-1; D not resolved. This CDR3 has 11 amino acids. Looked up from germline, CDR1 is MNHNY and CDR2 is SVGAGI (reference sequence). V gave up 6 bases and J gave up 5 bases, with 7 bases separating them. CDR3 nucleotides: TGTGCCAGCAGGACGAGGACTGAAGCTTTCTTT. Translated: CASRTRTEAFF.